The 5 T cell receptor beta chains in this list originate from one sample, sequenced in a study of CD8 T cells in Susac syndrome. RNA amounts of roughly 0.45 to 1 ug underwent reverse transcription with random hexamers. TCRdb used MiXCR to reprocess the immunoSEQ multiplex PCR reads, holding one entry per CDR3 protein. This repertoire shows 80,000 or so distinct CDR3 sequences, roughly 91% found once; its top ten account for roughly 0.5%. Material for sequencing was CD4+ T cells from PBMCs. These receptors were taken from a human donor with Susac syndrome.

The V call is TRBV29-1, the J call TRBJ1-5; 10 bases align to TRBD1. Germline lookup yields CDR1 SQVTM and CDR2 ANQGSEA. The CDR3 is 14 residues long. V gave up 5 bases and J gave up 4 bases; unmatched junction bases: 5. CDR3 protein: CSVIGQGGNQPQHF. As DNA, the CDR3 is TGCAGCGTTATAGGACAGGGGGGGAATCAGCCCCAGCATTTT.

The CDR3 DNA sequence: TGTGCCAGCAGTGAATCCGCGACTAGCGGGCGAAGTGCCGATGAGCAGTTCTTC. Protein product: CASSESATSGRSADEQFF. The chain has TRBV25-1 and TRBJ2-1; 10 bases are shared with TRBD2. With V trimmed by 1 base and J by 8 bases, 14 bases remained unmatched. This CDR3 has 18 residues. Germline CDR1 MGHDK, CDR2 SYGVNS.

The rearrangement joins TRBV12-3 or TRBV12-4 to TRBJ2-1; 12 bases line up with TRBD2. V trimming: 10 bases; J trimming: 0 bases; junction bases outside the gene matches: 7. The CDR3 has 16 amino acids. The CDR3 sequence is CATTRTSGNSYNEQFF. CDR3 DNA: TGTGCCACTACGAGGACTAGCGGGAACTCCTACAATGAGCAGTTCTTC.

The rearrangement joins TRBV6-2 or TRBV6-3 to TRBJ2-1; no definite D call. Trimming cost V 4 bases and J 3 bases, with 13 bases left between them. Germline CDR1 MNHEY, CDR2 SVGEGT. The CDR3 extends over 15 amino acids. CDR3 DNA sequence: TGTGCCAGCAGTTCGAACCGGGCTAGCTACAATGAGCAGTTCTTC. This gives the protein CASSSNRASYNEQFF.

The rearrangement links TRBV5-1 to TRBJ1-4; tentatively, D is TRBD1 (6 bases). Germline V CDR1 and CDR2: SGHRS, YFSETQ. The CDR3 spans 16 residues. V shed 0 bases and J shed 5 bases, with 14 bases lying between them. The CDR3 protein is CASSLEVGQGNEKLFF. The CDR3 nucleotides read TGCGCCAGCAGCTTGGAAGTTGGGCAGGGGAATGAAAAACTGTTTTTT.